The sequence of this T cell receptor beta chain was determined in a study of blood T cell repertoires in COVID-19. Turning to the study itself: Sites in the United States, Italy and Spain provided acute and convalescent COVID-19 samples.

Germline assignment: CDR1 SGHNT and CDR2 YYREEE (reference sequence). J was trimmed by 1 base and V by 0 bases; bases with no gene match: 5. There are 17 residues in the CDR3. This clone was counted a single time. In the study's own analysis: Reference gene primer amplification in the assay estimated nucleated cell counts. The assay was immunoSEQ multiplex PCR, and TCRdb's table has in-frame clones only and misses some. The V and J calls and the clone size are those of that table, but D and trimming were determined from the DNA. The sample lists tens of thousands of clones, about 90% occurring once. Sequencing was carried out using peripheral blood. The chain recombines TRBV5-4 with TRBJ2-2, with 8 bases matching TRBD2. This sequence was found in a young man with COVID-19, enrolled during active disease. The CDR3 DNA sequence: TGTGCCAGCAGCTTGGCCCTAGCGGGCCTGAACACCGGGGAGCTGTTTTTT. Translation: CASSLALAGLNTGELFF.